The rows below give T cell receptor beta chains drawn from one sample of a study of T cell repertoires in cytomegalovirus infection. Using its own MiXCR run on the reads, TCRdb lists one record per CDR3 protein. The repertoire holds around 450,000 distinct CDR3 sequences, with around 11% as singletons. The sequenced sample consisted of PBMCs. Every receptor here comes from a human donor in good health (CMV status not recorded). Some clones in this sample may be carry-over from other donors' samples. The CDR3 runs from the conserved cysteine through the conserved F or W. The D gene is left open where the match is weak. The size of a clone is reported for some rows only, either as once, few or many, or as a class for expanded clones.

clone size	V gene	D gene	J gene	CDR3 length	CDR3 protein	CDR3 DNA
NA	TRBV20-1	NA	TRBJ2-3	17	CSARQGGGSSSTDTQYF	TGCAGTGCTAGACAGGGAGGGGGGTCTTCTAGCACAGATACGCAGTATTTT
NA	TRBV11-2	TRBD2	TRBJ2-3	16	CASSILAGGATDTQYF	TGTGCCAGCAGCATTCTAGCGGGAGGCGCCACAGATACGCAGTATTTT
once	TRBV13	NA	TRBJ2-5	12	CASSSQRGTQYF	TGTGCCAGCAGCTCGCAGAGGGGGACCCAGTACTTC
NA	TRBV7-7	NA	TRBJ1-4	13	CASSLERGEKLFF	TGTGCCAGCAGCTTAGAGCGGGGTGAAAAACTGTTTTTT
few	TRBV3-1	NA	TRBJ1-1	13	CASSQNRQTEAFF	TGTGCCAGCAGCCAAAACAGGCAAACTGAAGCTTTCTTT
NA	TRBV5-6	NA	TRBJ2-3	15	CASSLFTPGSDTQYF	TGTGCCAGCAGCTTATTTACTCCAGGGTCAGATACGCAGTATTTT
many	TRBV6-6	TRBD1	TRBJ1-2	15	CASTPWTGANYGYTF	TGTGCCAGCACCCCCTGGACAGGGGCTAACTATGGCTACACCTTC
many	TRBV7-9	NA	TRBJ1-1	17	CASSLKPGHQMNTEAFF	TGTGCCAGCAGCTTAAAACCGGGACACCAGATGAACACTGAAGCTTTCTTT
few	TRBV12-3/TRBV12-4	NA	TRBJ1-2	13	CASIRGADYGYTF	TGTGCCAGCATCCGAGGGGCGGACTATGGCTACACCTTC
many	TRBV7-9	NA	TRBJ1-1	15	CASSLVAGVTEEAFF	TGTGCCAGCAGCTTAGTCGCCGGAGTGACAGAGGAAGCTTTCTTT
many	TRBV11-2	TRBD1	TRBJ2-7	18	CASSLRLSPGQGSYEQYF	TGTGCCAGCAGCTTAAGACTAAGTCCGGGACAGGGCTCCTACGAGCAGTACTTC
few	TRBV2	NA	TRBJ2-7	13	CASSDDAVIEQYF	TGTGCCAGCAGTGACGACGCCGTAATAGAGCAGTACTTC
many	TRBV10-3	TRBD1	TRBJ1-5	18	CAISESFAGTGVGQPQHF	TGTGCCATCAGTGAGTCTTTCGCCGGGACAGGGGTCGGTCAGCCCCAGCATTTT
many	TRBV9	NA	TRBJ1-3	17	CASSADLSANSGNTIYF	TGTGCCAGCAGCGCCGACCTTTCTGCCAACTCTGGAAACACCATATATTTT
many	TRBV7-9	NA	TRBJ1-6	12	CASSLADSPLHF	TGTGCCAGCAGCTTAGCGGATTCACCCCTCCACTTT
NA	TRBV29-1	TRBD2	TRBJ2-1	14	CSVTTSPTVNEQFF	TGCAGCGTGACGACTAGCCCCACCGTCAATGAGCAGTTCTTC
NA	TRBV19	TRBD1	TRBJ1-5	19	CASSSHWTGDVGRNQLQHF	TGTGCCAGTAGTTCCCACTGGACAGGGGACGTCGGGCGCAATCAGCTCCAGCATTTT
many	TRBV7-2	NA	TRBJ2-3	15	CASSPRDWPVYTQYF	TGTGCCAGCAGCCCCCGGGACTGGCCGGTGTATACGCAGTATTTT
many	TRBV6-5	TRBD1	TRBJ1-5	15	CASSLDRGDNQPQHF	TGTGCCAGCAGTTTAGACAGGGGGGACAATCAGCCCCAGCATTTT
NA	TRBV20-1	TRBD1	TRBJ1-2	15	CSAYRDRGTTYGYTF	TGCAGTGCCTACCGGGACAGGGGGACCACCTATGGCTACACCTTC
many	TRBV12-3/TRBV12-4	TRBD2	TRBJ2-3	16	CASSFLAGVNTDTQYF	TGTGCCAGCAGTTTCCTAGCGGGGGTAAACACAGATACGCAGTATTTT
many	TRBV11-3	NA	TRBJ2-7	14	CASSQGRGSYEQYF	TGTGCCAGCAGCCAGGGGAGAGGCTCCTACGAGCAGTACTTC
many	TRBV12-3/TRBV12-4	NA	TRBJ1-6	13	CASNIGGNSPLHF	TGTGCCAGCAATATTGGGGGTAATTCACCCCTCCACTTT
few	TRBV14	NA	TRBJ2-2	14	CASSQDLGTGELFF	TGTGCCAGCAGCCAGGATTTGGGGACCGGGGAGCTGTTTTTT
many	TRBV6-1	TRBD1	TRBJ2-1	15	CASRSRDRGNNEQFF	TGTGCCAGCAGGAGCCGGGACAGGGGTAACAATGAGCAGTTCTTC
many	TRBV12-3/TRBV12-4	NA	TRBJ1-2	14	CASSLSGHNYGYTF	TGTGCCAGCAGTTTATCAGGGCATAACTATGGCTACACCTTC
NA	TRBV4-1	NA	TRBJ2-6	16	CASSQVWSSGANVLTF	TGCGCCAGCAGCCAAGTGTGGAGCTCTGGGGCCAACGTCCTGACTTTC
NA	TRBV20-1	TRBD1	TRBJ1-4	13	CSAKTGGDEKLFF	TGCAGTGCTAAGACAGGGGGGGATGAAAAACTGTTTTTT
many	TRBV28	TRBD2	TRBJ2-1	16	CASSPAGLAAYDEQFF	TGTGCCAGCAGTCCCGCCGGACTAGCGGCCTATGATGAGCAGTTCTTC
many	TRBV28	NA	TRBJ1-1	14	CASSLPAGETEAFF	TGTGCCAGCAGTCTACCGGCAGGGGAGACTGAAGCTTTCTTT
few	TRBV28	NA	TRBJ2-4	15	CASSYKFLAKNIQYF	TGTGCCAGCAGTTACAAGTTCCTAGCCAAAAACATTCAGTACTTC
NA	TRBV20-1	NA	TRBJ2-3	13	CSARDGKTDTQYF	TGCAGTGCTAGAGACGGGAAAACAGATACGCAGTATTTT
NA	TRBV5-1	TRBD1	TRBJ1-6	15	CASTSGQGGNSPLHF	TGCGCCAGCACCTCGGGACAGGGAGGCAATTCACCCCTCCACTTT
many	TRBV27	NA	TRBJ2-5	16	CASSFRSPGAQETQYF	TGTGCCAGCAGTTTTAGGAGCCCGGGGGCCCAAGAGACCCAGTACTTC
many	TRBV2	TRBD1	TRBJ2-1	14	CASNDRDRGPSQFF	TGTGCCAGCAACGACCGGGACAGGGGTCCGTCCCAGTTCTTC
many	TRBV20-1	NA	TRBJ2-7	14	CSAPGEGFAYEQYF	TGCAGTGCCCCAGGTGAGGGATTCGCCTACGAGCAGTACTTC
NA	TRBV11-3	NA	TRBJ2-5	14	CASSAGTLGGTQYF	TGTGCCAGCAGCGCCGGGACTCTCGGTGGAACCCAGTACTTC